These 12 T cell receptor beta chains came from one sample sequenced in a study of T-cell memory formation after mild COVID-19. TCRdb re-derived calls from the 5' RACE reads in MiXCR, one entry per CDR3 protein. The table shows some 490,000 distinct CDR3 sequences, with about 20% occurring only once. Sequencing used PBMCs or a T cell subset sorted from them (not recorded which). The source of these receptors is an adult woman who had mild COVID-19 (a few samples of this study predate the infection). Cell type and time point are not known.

CDR3 sequence: CAWSGGLAGVGEQYF. The CDR3 bases are TGTGCCTGGTCGGGGGGACTAGCGGGAGTGGGGGAGCAGTACTTC. The chain joins TRBV30 to TRBJ2-7, with TRBD2 matching 14 bases. With V trimmed by 5 bases and J by 7 bases, 10 bases remained unmatched. Per germline, CDR1 GTSNPN and CDR2 SVGIG (reference sequence). This CDR3 comprises 15 residues.

The chain's CDR3 is CASGLSSGRYNEQFF. Here the CDR3 DNA reads TGTGCTAGTGGTTTGTCTAGCGGGCGATACAATGAGCAGTTCTTC. The rearrangement joins TRBV12-5 to TRBJ2-1, with 8 bases identical to TRBD2. CDR1 LGHNT and CDR2 FRNRAP come from the germline V gene. Trimming at V came to 2 bases and at J to 4 bases, leaving 4 bases not matched to a gene. The CDR3 length is 15 residues.

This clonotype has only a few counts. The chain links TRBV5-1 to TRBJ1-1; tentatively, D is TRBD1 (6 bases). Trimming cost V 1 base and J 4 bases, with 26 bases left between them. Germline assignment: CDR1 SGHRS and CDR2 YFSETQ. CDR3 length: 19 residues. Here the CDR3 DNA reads TGCGCCAGCAGCTTGTCACCAGGGGCTCAAGGATTGTTGAGCACTGAAGCTTTCTTT. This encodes CASSLSPGAQGLLSTEAFF.

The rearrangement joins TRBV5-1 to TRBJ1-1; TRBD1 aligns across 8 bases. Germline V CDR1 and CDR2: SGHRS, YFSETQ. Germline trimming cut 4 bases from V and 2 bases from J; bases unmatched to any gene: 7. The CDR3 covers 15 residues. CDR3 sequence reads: CASSPPDRVNTEAFF. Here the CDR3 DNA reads TGCGCCAGCAGCCCTCCGGACAGGGTAAACACTGAAGCTTTCTTT.

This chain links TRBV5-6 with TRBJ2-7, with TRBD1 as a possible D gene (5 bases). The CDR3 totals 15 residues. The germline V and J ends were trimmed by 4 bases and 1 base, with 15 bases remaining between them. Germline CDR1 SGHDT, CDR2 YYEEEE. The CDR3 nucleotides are TGTGCCAGCAGCATGGGGTGGGGCAGTTCCTACGAGCAGTACTTC. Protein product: CASSMGWGSSYEQYF.

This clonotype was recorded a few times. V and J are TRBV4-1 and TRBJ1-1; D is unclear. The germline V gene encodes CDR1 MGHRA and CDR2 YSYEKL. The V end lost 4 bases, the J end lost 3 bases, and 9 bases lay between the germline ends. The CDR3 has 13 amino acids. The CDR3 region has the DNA TGCGCCAGCAGCCCCGCGAGGGACACTGAAGCTTTCTTT. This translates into CASSPARDTEAFF.

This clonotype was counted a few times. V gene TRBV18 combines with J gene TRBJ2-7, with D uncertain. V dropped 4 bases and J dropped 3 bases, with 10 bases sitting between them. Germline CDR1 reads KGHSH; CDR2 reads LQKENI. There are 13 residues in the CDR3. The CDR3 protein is CASSRGVLYEQYF. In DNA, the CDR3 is TGTGCCAGCTCACGTGGAGTCCTCTACGAGCAGTACTTC.

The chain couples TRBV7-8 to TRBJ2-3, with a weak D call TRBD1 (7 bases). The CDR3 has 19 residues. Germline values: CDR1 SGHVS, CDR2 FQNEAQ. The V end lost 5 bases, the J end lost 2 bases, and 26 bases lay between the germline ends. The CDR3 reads CASSPHRGSGPAYTDTQYF. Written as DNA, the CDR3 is TGTGCCAGCAGCCCGCACAGGGGCAGCGGGCCTGCCTACACAGATACGCAGTATTTT.

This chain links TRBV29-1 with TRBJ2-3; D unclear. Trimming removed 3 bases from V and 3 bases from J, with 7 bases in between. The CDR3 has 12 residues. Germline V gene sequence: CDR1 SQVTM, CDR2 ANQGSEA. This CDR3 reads CSVDASTDTQYF. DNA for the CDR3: TGCAGCGTTGATGCCTCAACAGATACGCAGTATTTT.

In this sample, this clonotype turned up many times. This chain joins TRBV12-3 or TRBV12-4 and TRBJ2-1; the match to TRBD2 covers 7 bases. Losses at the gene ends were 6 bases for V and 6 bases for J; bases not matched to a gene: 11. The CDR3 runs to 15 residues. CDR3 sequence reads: CASRLGSGEGNEQFF. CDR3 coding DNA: TGTGCCAGCAGACTCGGGTCCGGGGAGGGCAATGAGCAGTTCTTC.

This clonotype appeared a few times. The CDR3 loop is CASSSGISAGLNTEAFF. CDR3 DNA: TGCGCCAGCAGCTCCGGGATATCCGCTGGTTTGAACACTGAAGCTTTCTTT. The V gene is TRBV5-1, the J gene TRBJ1-1, with no clear D. Trimming took 3 bases from V and 0 from J, leaving 18 bases between them. CDR3 length: 17 amino acids. CDR1 is SGHRS and CDR2 is YFSETQ in the germline V gene. Full variable domain (missing parts from reference TRBV5-1 and TRBJ1-1): KAGVTQTPRYLIKTRGQQVTLSCSPISGHRSVSWYQQTPGQGLQFLFEYFSETQRNKGNFPGRFSGRQFSNSRSEMNVSTLELGDSALYLCASSSGISAGLNTEAFFGQGTRLTVV.

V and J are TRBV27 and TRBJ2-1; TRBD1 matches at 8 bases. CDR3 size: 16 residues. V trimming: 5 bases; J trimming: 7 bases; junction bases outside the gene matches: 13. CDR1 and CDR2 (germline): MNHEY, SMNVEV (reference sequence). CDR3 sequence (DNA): TGTGCCAGCAGTCCAGGACAGGGAACCGGCAGAAATGAGCAGTTCTTC. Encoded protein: CASSPGQGTGRNEQFF.